This is a list of T cell receptor beta chains from one sample in a study of blood T cell repertoires in COVID-19. The assay was immunoSEQ multiplex PCR, and TCRdb's table has in-frame clones only and misses some. The repertoire holds some 240,000 clones, with 81% as singletons. Specimen: peripheral blood. These receptors all stem from a woman of 80 years or more with COVID-19, enrolled during active disease. Both conserved end residues are part of each CDR3. D genes are given only for firm matches. Clone size appears in some rows only: once, few, many, or a class for an expanded clone.

TRBJ2-1 16 TRBV14 . TRBD1 CASSQGGTGVYNEQFF TGTGCCAGCAGCCAAGGCGGGACAGGGGTCTACAATGAGCAGTTCTTC
TRBJ1-1 13 TRBV10-3 . . CAIRDQGNTEAFF TGTGCCATCAGGGATCAGGGGAACACTGAAGCTTTCTTT
TRBJ1-3 14 TRBV18 . TRBD1 CASSRDSSGNTIYF TGTGCCAGCTCTCGGGACAGCTCTGGAAACACCATATATTTT
TRBJ1-1 15 TRBV18 once TRBD1 CASSLPGQGYPEAFF TGTGCCAGCTCACTGCCGGGACAGGGTTACCCTGAAGCTTTCTTT
TRBJ1-5 14 TRBV18 few TRBD1 CASSPTQGGEPQHF TGTGCCAGCTCACCAACACAGGGGGGTGAGCCCCAGCATTTT
TRBJ1-2 14 TRBV7-3 . . CASSQPMDKGGYTF TGTGCCAGCTCCCAGCCTATGGACAAAGGTGGCTACACCTTC
TRBJ1-5 14 TRBV19 . . CASHSGYSNQPQHF TGTGCCAGCCATTCAGGGTACAGCAATCAGCCCCAGCATTTT
TRBJ2-5 13 TRBV7-3 . . CASSLRVYETQYF TGTGCCAGCAGCTTACGGGTTTATGAGACCCAGTACTTC
TRBJ1-1 17 TRBV2 . TRBD1 CASIDMGQFYMNTEAFF TGTGCCAGCATAGATATGGGACAGTTCTACATGAACACTGAAGCTTTCTTT
TRBJ1-2 13 TRBV15 many . CATSRDDGGGYTF TGTGCCACCAGCAGAGATGACGGGGGTGGCTACACCTTC
TRBJ2-7 12 TRBV7-8 . . CASSRERYEQYF TGTGCCAGCAGCCGCGAGCGGTACGAGCAGTACTTC
TRBJ2-7 14 TRBV30 . TRBD1 CASADRGSSYEQYF TGTGCCTCCGCCGACAGGGGTAGCTCCTACGAGCAGTACTTC
TRBJ1-1 13 TRBV19 . TRBD1 CASSEEAGTAAFF TGTGCCAGTAGCGAGGAGGCGGGGACAGCCGCTTTCTTT
TRBJ2-7 15 TRBV30 . TRBD1 CAWSVTLTGSYEQYF TGTGCCTGGAGTGTGACACTGACAGGGTCATACGAGCAGTACTTC
TRBJ2-3 14 TRBV2 . TRBD2 CASSGGGGTDTQYF TGTGCCAGCAGTGGCGGGGGGGGAACAGATACGCAGTATTTT
TRBJ2-7 14 TRBV11-2 . TRBD1 CASSFDRTGGEQYF TGTGCCAGCAGCTTCGATAGGACAGGGGGTGAGCAGTACTTC
TRBJ2-5 16 TRBV5-1 . . CASSFSGDPWAETQYF TGCGCCAGCAGCTTTTCGGGGGACCCCTGGGCGGAGACCCAGTACTTC
TRBJ2-5 16 TRBV18 . . CASSPLAGGTQETQYF TGTGCCAGCTCACCACTAGCGGGCGGGACACAAGAGACCCAGTACTTC
TRBJ2-1 14 TRBV7-9 . . CASSDQGPYNEQFF TGTGCCAGCAGCGACCAGGGGCCCTACAATGAGCAGTTCTTC
TRBJ1-1 14 TRBV7-2 . TRBD1 CASSYGQDVIRAFF TGTGCCAGCAGCTACGGACAGGACGTAATAAGAGCTTTCTTT
TRBJ1-2 16 TRBV9 few . CASSVEGNDPLGGYTF TGTGCCAGCAGCGTAGAGGGGAATGACCCCCTCGGTGGCTACACCTTC
TRBJ2-3 15 TRBV5-6 . . CASSLGPGRADTQYF TGTGCCAGCAGCTTGGGTCCGGGAAGGGCAGATACGCAGTATTTT
TRBJ2-7 11 TRBV5-1 . TRBD1 CASSLDRRQYF TGCGCCAGCAGCCTGGACAGGAGGCAGTACTTC
TRBJ2-2 16 TRBV28 . TRBD2 CASSLPGLANTGELFF TGTGCCAGCAGTTTACCGGGACTAGCAAACACCGGGGAGCTGTTTTTT
TRBJ1-5 13 TRBV6-4 . . CATQATENQPQHF TGTGCCACCCAGGCGACAGAGAATCAGCCCCAGCATTTT
TRBJ2-3 15 TRBV3-1/TRBV3-2 . . CASSQGGPSTDTQYF TGTGCCAGCAGCCAAGGAGGGCCCAGCACAGATACGCAGTATTTT
TRBJ2-3 15 TRBV7-2 . . CASSLEAGPGDTQYF TGTGCCAGCAGCTTAGAAGCGGGCCCCGGGGATACGCAGTATTTT
TRBJ1-1 13 TRBV9 . . CASSGSGSREAFF TGTGCCAGCAGCGGATCCGGGTCCCGAGAAGCTTTCTTT
TRBJ1-5 14 TRBV28 . . CASSAGLANQPQHF TGTGCCAGCAGCGCGGGACTGGCGAATCAGCCCCAGCATTTT
TRBJ1-2 19 TRBV23-1 . TRBD1 CASSSDLDRGRGFVGGYTF TGCGCCAGCAGTTCCGATCTGGACAGGGGGCGAGGGTTCGTTGGTGGCTACACCTTC
TRBJ2-1 15 TRBV7-2 . TRBD2 CASSLHAGGGNEQFF TGTGCCAGCAGCTTACACGCGGGGGGAGGCAATGAGCAGTTCTTC
TRBJ1-6 14 TRBV10-3 once TRBD1 CATATGGGNSPLHF TGTGCCACCGCCACAGGGGGGGGAAATTCACCCCTCCACTTT
TRBJ2-5 13 TRBV6-2/TRBV6-3 . . CASSYVGVETQYF TGTGCCAGCAGTTACGTAGGAGTAGAGACCCAGTACTTC
TRBJ1-3 15 TRBV30 . TRBD1 CAWSLGQGSGNTIYF TGTGCCTGGAGTTTAGGACAGGGCTCGGGAAACACCATATATTTT
TRBJ2-7 14 TRBV6-1 few . CASSDGQGHYEQYF TGTGCCAGCAGTGACGGACAAGGCCACTACGAGCAGTACTTC
TRBJ1-5 13 TRBV9 . . CASSAHSNQPQHF TGTGCCAGCAGCGCCCACAGTAATCAGCCCCAGCATTTT
TRBJ2-3 15 TRBV19 . . CASSAHPGWGDTQYF TGTGCCAGTAGTGCCCACCCGGGATGGGGAGATACGCAGTATTTT
TRBJ1-6 14 TRBV6-4 once . CASRAGNEGSPLHF TGTGCCAGCAGGGCAGGGAATGAAGGGTCACCCCTCCACTTT
TRBJ1-3 17 TRBV30 . TRBD1 CAWRHRGLASSGNTIYF TGTGCCTGGAGACACAGGGGCCTGGCGAGCTCTGGAAACACCATATATTTT
TRBJ1-1 14 TRBV5-1 . . CASSLERGNTEAFF TGCGCCAGCAGCTTGGAACGAGGGAACACTGAAGCTTTCTTT
TRBJ2-7 17 TRBV2 . TRBD2 CASSENLAVGGWYEQYF TGTGCCAGCAGTGAAAACCTAGCGGTAGGTGGGTGGTACGAGCAGTACTTC
TRBJ1-5 19 TRBV7-3 once . CASSLISKRQGYSNQPQHF TGTGCCAGCAGCTTAATTTCAAAACGGCAGGGATATAGCAATCAGCCCCAGCATTTT
TRBJ2-3 12 TRBV6-6 . . CASMAFTDTQYF TGTGCCAGCATGGCTTTCACAGATACGCAGTATTTT
TRBJ2-7 13 TRBV6-5 once . CASKRQADYEQYF TGTGCCAGCAAGAGACAGGCGGACTACGAGCAGTACTTC
TRBJ2-2 15 TRBV5-1 . TRBD2 CASSLAGGNTGELFF TGCGCCAGCAGCTTGGCGGGGGGGAACACCGGGGAGCTGTTTTTT
TRBJ1-1 14 TRBV19 . . CASSIGQRNTEAFF TGTGCCAGTAGTATAGGACAGAGGAACACTGAAGCTTTCTTT
TRBJ1-6 13 TRBV30 . . CAWSVQGGSPLHF TGTGCCTGGAGTGTACAGGGTGGATCACCCCTCCACTTT
TRBJ1-6 17 TRBV13 . TRBD1 CASSSTGKGSGNSPLHF TGTGCCAGCAGCTCGACAGGGAAAGGATCGGGTAATTCACCCCTCCACTTT
TRBJ1-1 13 TRBV2 . . CASRYEINTEAFF TGTGCCAGCAGATACGAGATAAACACTGAAGCTTTCTTT
TRBJ1-1 13 TRBV5-6 . TRBD1 CASSPDRASEAFF TGTGCCAGCAGCCCAGACAGGGCCTCTGAAGCTTTCTTT
TRBJ2-5 14 TRBV5-1 . TRBD2 CASSLGTSRATQYF TGCGCCAGCAGCCTCGGGACTAGCCGGGCGACCCAGTACTTC
TRBJ1-6 15 TRBV7-2 . . CASSLRQWVASPLHF TGTGCCAGCAGCTTGCGACAGTGGGTGGCTTCACCCCTCCACTTT
TRBJ2-2 15 TRBV6-2/TRBV6-3 few . CASRYRDKYTGELFF TGTGCCAGCAGGTACCGGGACAAGTACACCGGGGAGCTGTTTTTT
TRBJ2-5 14 TRBV9 . . CASSVASSPETQYF TGTGCCAGCAGCGTAGCTTCTTCCCCAGAGACCCAGTACTTC
TRBJ1-5 16 TRBV19 . . CASSTNSPWANQPQHF TGTGCCAGTAGTACCAACTCCCCCTGGGCAAATCAGCCCCAGCATTTT
TRBJ2-7 13 TRBV18 . . CASSPPSVYEQYF TGTGCCAGCTCACCACCTTCGGTCTACGAGCAGTACTTC
TRBJ1-4 15 TRBV3-1/TRBV3-2 . . CASSQERGWNEKLFF TGTGCCAGCAGCCAAGAGAGGGGGTGGAATGAAAAACTGTTTTTT
TRBJ1-2 12 TRBV30 . . CAWKGRLHGYTF TGTGCCTGGAAGGGGAGGCTCCATGGCTACACCTTC
TRBJ1-2 11 TRBV20-1 . . CSARPSGGYTF TGCAGTGCTAGACCGTCGGGGGGCTACACCTTC
TRBJ1-5 16 TRBV27 . . CASSPRQAIGNQPQHF TGTGCCAGCAGTCCCCGCCAGGCGATAGGAAATCAGCCCCAGCATTTT